Sequencing of this TCR beta chain was carried out in a study of regulatory T cells in long-lasting Graves disease. Investigators prepared the TCR beta libraries by applying iRepertoire HTBI primers and Arm-PCR of CDR3 regions. TCRdb ran MiXCR on the multiplex PCR reads and lists one entry per CDR3 protein. The table includes roughly 430,000 distinct CDR3 sequences, over 20% detected once. CDR1 is DFQATT, CDR2 SNEGSKA, per germline (reference sequence). The CDR3 has 14 amino acids. Specified time point: persistent/refractory GD, antithyroid drugs over 5 years with positive TRAb. The TCR library was made from RNA extracted from PBMCs. The source of the patients was an endocrinology department in Xi'an, China. This clonotype was detected many times.

The starting material was peripheral blood mononuclear cells (PBMCs), obtained when the disease was refractory, from a patient treated with antithyroid drugs. The rearrangement joins TRBV20-1 to TRBJ2-7, with D perhaps given as TRBD1 or TRBD2 (5 bases each). The sequence was obtained from a female donor with Graves disease. The CDR3 is CRALPGSDQGEQYF. The DNA for the CDR3 is TGCAGGGCCCTCCCGGGGAGTGACCAGGGCGAGCAGTACTTC.